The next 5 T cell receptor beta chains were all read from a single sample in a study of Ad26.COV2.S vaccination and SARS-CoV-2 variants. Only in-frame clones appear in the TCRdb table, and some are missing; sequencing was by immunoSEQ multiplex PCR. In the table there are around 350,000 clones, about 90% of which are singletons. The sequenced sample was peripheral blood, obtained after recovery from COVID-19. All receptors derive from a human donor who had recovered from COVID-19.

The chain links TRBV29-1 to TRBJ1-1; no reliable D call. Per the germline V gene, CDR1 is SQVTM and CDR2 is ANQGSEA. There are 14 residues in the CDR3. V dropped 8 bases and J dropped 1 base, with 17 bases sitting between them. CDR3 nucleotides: TGCAGCCCCTTAAGTCCAGAATCGAACACTGAAGCTTTCTTT. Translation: CSPLSPESNTEAFF. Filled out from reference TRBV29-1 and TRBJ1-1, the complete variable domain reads SAVISQKPSRDICQRGTSLTIQCQVDSQVTMMFWYRQQPGQSLTLIATANQGSEATYESGFVIDKFPISRPNLTFSTLTVSNMSPEDSSIYLCSPLSPESNTEAFFGQGTRLTVV.

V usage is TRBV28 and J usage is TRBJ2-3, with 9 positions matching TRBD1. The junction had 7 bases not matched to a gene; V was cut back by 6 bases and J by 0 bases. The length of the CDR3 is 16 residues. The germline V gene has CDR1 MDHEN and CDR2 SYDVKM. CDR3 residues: CASSQDRGLSTDTQYF. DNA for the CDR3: TGTGCCAGCAGCCAGGACAGGGGCCTCAGCACAGATACGCAGTATTTT.

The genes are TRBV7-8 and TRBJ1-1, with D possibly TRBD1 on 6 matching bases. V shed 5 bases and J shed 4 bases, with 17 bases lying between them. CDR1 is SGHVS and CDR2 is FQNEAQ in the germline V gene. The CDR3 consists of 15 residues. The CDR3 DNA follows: TGTGCCAGCAGCGTGTCACAGGGTGTAGGCACTGAAGCTTTCTTT. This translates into CASSVSQGVGTEAFF.

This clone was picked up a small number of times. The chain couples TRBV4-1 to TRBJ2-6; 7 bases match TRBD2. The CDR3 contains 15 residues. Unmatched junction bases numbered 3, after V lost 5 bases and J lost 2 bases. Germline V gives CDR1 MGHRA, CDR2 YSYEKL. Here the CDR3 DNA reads TGCGCCAGCAGCAGTCGGGGGGCTGGGGCCAACGTCCTGACTTTC. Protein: CASSSRGAGANVLTF.

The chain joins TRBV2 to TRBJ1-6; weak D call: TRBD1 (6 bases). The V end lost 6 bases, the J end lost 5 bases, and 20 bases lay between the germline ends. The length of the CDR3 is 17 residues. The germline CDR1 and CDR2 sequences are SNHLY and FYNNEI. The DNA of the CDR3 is TGTGCCAGCAGCAAAGTTGGAGGACAGACCCATAATTCACCCCTCCACTTT. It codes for CASSKVGGQTHNSPLHF.